This TCR beta chain comes out of a study of T cell responses to AZD1222 COVID-19 vaccine. Whole-study findings and limits: Reports say nearly half of spike-specific TCRs go after unmutated variant regions.

This CDR3 has 14 residues. Germline CDR1 SEHNR, CDR2 FQNEAQ (reference sequence). V was clipped by 4 bases and J by 7 bases; unmatched bases: 6. Clones were sequenced by immunoSEQ multiplex PCR, and TCRdb holds only the in-frame ones, with some missing. The sample holds about 210,000 clones, roughly 94% seen once. Notes on this clone: Antigen specificity is unknown.

The chain is built from TRBV7-9 and TRBJ2-1; 8 nucleotides line up with TRBD2. The TCR comes from an adult who received the MenACWY meningococcal vaccine as a control. This specimen was peripheral blood, taken 28 days after the second dose of the MenACWY control vaccine. CDR3 sequence reads: CASSSPQRGNEQFF. DNA for the CDR3: TGTGCCAGCAGCTCACCTCAGCGGGGGAATGAGCAGTTCTTC.